The 7 T cell receptor beta chains listed next were all sequenced from one sample in a study of regulatory T cells in long-lasting Graves disease. Sequencing libraries for TCR beta were prepared with iRepertoire HTBI primers and Arm-PCR of CDR3 regions. Each CDR3 protein is one row after TCRdb ran MiXCR on the multiplex PCR reads. The data hold a few hundred thousand distinct CDR3 sequences, with around 17% observed a single time. Described time point: newly diagnosed GD, antithyroid drugs for less than 3 months. PBMC-extracted RNA yielded the TCR library. This sample also belongs to another study, concerning T cells in Graves' hyperthyroidism and ophthalmopathy.

Specimen: peripheral blood mononuclear cells (PBMCs), collected at new diagnosis, from a patient treated with antithyroid drugs. The receptors derive from a man aged 35 to 55 with Graves disease.

At least ten counts were recorded for this clonotype. This chain joins TRBV7-8 and TRBJ2-5; the match to TRBD2 covers 9 bases. The CDR3 is 16 amino acids. The germline V gene has CDR1 SGHVS and CDR2 FQNEAQ. V was pared by 6 bases and J by 2 bases, with 10 bases of the junction left unmatched. The CDR3 DNA sequence: TGTGCCAGCAGTCGTCCGGGACTAGCTCTACAAGAGACCCAGTACTTC. Translation gives CASSRPGLALQETQYF.

This clonotype showed up many times. The V and J genes are TRBV20-1 and TRBJ1-2, with D possibly matching TRBD1 (5 bases). V dropped 0 bases and J dropped 3 bases, with 14 bases sitting between them. This CDR3 has 15 amino acids. From germline, CDR1 is DFQATT and CDR2 SNEGSKA (reference sequence). CDR3 loop: CSARDLAGRDYGYTF. The CDR3 DNA follows: TGCAGTGCTAGAGATCTAGCAGGGAGGGACTATGGCTACACCTTC.

This clonotype has ten or more counts. The J gene is TRBJ1-1, the V gene TRBV6-1; 10 bases match TRBD1. The germline V gene has CDR1 MNHNS and CDR2 SASEGT. The CDR3 runs to 15 residues. V lost 7 bases and J lost 3; bases outside the gene matches: 8. CDR3 residues: CASKMVGTGDTEAFF. The CDR3 coding sequence is TGTGCCAGCAAAATGGTCGGGACAGGGGACACTGAAGCTTTCTTT.

This clonotype was seen a few times. The V gene is TRBV3-1, the J gene TRBJ1-5; D is unclear. CDR3 size: 16 residues. CDR1 LGHDT and CDR2 YNNKEL come from the germline V gene (reference sequence). V lost 1 base and J 0 bases, leaving 10 bases between the germline ends. The CDR3 sequence: CASSQAPQASNQPQHF. In DNA, the CDR3 is TGTGCCAGCAGCCAAGCCCCCCAGGCTAGCAATCAGCCCCAGCATTTT. Full variable domain (remainder filled in from reference TRBV3-1 and TRBJ1-5): DTAVSQTPKYLVTQMGNDKSIKCEQNLGHDTMYWYKQDSKKFLKIMFSYNNKELIINETVPNRFSPKSPDKAHLNLHINSLELGDSAVYFCASSQAPQASNQPQHFGDGTRLSIL.

Ten or more counts support this clonotype. The V gene is TRBV6-5, the J gene TRBJ1-3, with D unclear. Germline CDR1 MNHEY, CDR2 SVGAGI. Trimming removed 0 bases at V and 2 bases at J, with 8 bases between. CDR3 length: 15 residues. The DNA of the CDR3 is TGTGCCAGCAGTTACTCATGGAAACCTGGAAACACCATATATTTT. Protein: CASSYSWKPGNTIYF.

This clonotype was observed a handful of times. The chain links TRBV7-3 to TRBJ1-2, with D possibly matching TRBD1 (5 bases). Germline V gives CDR1 SGHTA, CDR2 FQGTGA. Trimming took 5 bases from V and 5 from J, leaving 12 bases between them. The CDR3 runs to 13 residues. CDR3 in DNA: TGTGCCAGCAGCGAAAGGGGAGGATATGGCTACACCTTC. This codes for CASSERGGYGYTF.

In its sample, this clonotype was seen many times. This rearrangement joins TRBV5-6 to TRBJ1-4; 12 nucleotides match TRBD1. V gave up 5 bases and J gave up 8 bases; unmatched junction bases: 16. Per germline, CDR1 SGHDT and CDR2 YYEEEE. The CDR3 runs to 18 residues. CDR3 nucleotide sequence: TGTGCCAGCAGTCAATCCGGGACAGGGGGCGCGAGGGGGGAAAAACTGTTTTTT. Its translation: CASSQSGTGGARGEKLFF.